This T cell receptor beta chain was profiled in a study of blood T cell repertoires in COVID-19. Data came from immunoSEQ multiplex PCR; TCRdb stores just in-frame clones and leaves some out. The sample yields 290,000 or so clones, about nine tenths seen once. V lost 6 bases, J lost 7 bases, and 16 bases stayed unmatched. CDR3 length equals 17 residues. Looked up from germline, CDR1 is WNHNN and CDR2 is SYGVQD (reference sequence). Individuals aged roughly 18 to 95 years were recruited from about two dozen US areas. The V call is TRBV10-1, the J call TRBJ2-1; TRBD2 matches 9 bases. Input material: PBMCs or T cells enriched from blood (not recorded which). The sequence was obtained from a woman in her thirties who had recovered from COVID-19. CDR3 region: CASSQQLAGNTRNEQFF. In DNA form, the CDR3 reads TGCGCCAGCAGCCAACAACTAGCGGGCAATACCAGGAATGAGCAGTTCTTC.